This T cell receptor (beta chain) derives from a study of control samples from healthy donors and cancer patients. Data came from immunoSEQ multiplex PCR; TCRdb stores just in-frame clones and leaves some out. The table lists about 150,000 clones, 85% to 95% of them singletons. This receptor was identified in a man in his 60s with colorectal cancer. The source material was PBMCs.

The CDR3 protein is CASSVGSVNTEAFF. The DNA for the CDR3 is TGCGCCAGCAGTGTTGGCAGTGTGAACACTGAAGCTTTCTTT. V gene TRBV10-2 combines with J gene TRBJ1-1; D unresolved. V was pared by 4 bases and J by 0 bases, with 9 bases between. CDR3 length: 14 amino acids. Germline CDR1 and CDR2: WSHSY and SAAADI.